Listed below are T cell receptor beta chains from one sample, sequenced in a study of a mutant IDH1 vaccine in newly diagnosed glioma. For these receptors, no antigen is known. Clones were read by immunoSEQ multiplex PCR, and TCRdb kept only the in-frame ones, dropping some. The sample records around 62,000 clones, 75% to 90% being singletons. The specimen comprised PBMCs, sampled from a glioma patient whose treatment included an IDH1 peptide vaccine. These receptors were obtained from a man aged 35-49 years with glioma. CDR3s include the opening cysteine and the closing phenylalanine or tryptophan. The D gene is left open where the match is weak. Not every row has a clone size; where given, it reads once, few, many or a size class.

clone_size | cdr3_length | j_call | d_call | v_call | cdr3_nt | cdr3_aa
once | 14 | TRBJ1-5 | - | TRBV28 | TGTGCCAGCAGCAACCCCCCGGGGGGCCAGCCCCAGCATTTT | CASSNPPGGQPQHF
- | 15 | TRBJ2-3 | - | TRBV15 | TGTGCCACCAGCAGAGATGGTTCGGTCACAGATACGCAGTATTTT | CATSRDGSVTDTQYF
- | 14 | TRBJ1-1 | TRBD1 | TRBV7-2 | TGTGCCAGCAGCAAAACAGGACAGGACACTGAAGCTTTCTTT | CASSKTGQDTEAFF
- | 11 | TRBJ1-1 | - | TRBV30 | TGTGCCTGGAGTAGGTGGACTGAAGCTTTCTTT | CAWSRWTEAFF
- | 13 | TRBJ1-1 | - | TRBV5-6 | TGTGCCAGCAGCTTGGGATGGGCAACTGAAGCTTTCTTT | CASSLGWATEAFF
- | 11 | TRBJ2-7 | - | TRBV20-1 | TGCAGTGCGTTACAGGGTTTCGAGCAGTACTTC | CSALQGFEQYF
- | 13 | TRBJ2-3 | - | TRBV28 | TGTGCCAGCAGACTCCAGGGACCCGATACGCAGTATTTT | CASRLQGPDTQYF
- | 14 | TRBJ2-1 | TRBD1 | TRBV2 | TGTGCCAGCAGTGTTAGGACAGGGGTAAATGAGCAGTTCTTC | CASSVRTGVNEQFF
- | 13 | TRBJ1-1 | TRBD1 | TRBV25-1 | TGTGCCAGCAGTATTGACAGGGGCACTGAAGCTTTCTTT | CASSIDRGTEAFF
- | 14 | TRBJ1-1 | - | TRBV4-1 | TGCGCCAGCAGCCCCCTCGTGGGACCGTCTAAAGCTTTCTTT | CASSPLVGPSKAFF
- | 14 | TRBJ1-1 | - | TRBV4-3 | TGCGCCAGCAGCCAATCCTCAGGGTTCACTGAAGCTTTCTTT | CASSQSSGFTEAFF
once | 12 | TRBJ1-1 | - | TRBV5-4 | TGTGCCAGCAGCCTAAAGGACACTGAAGCTTTCTTT | CASSLKDTEAFF
- | 11 | TRBJ2-7 | - | TRBV6-6 | TGTGCCAGCAGTACCGGTTGGGAGCAGTACTTC | CASSTGWEQYF
- | 15 | TRBJ1-1 | TRBD1 | TRBV5-5 | TGTGCCAGCAGACTTCGGACAGGGCTGAACACTGAAGCTTTCTTT | CASRLRTGLNTEAFF
- | 15 | TRBJ1-2 | - | TRBV6-4 | TGTGCCAGCAGTGAGGATTATGGCGCTAACTATGGCTACACCTTC | CASSEDYGANYGYTF
- | 13 | TRBJ1-1 | - | TRBV14 | TGTGCCAGCAGCCAAGATAAAGGGATGGAAGCTTTCTTT | CASSQDKGMEAFF
- | 15 | TRBJ2-4 | - | TRBV5-1 | TGCGCCAGCAGCCCCGCCCTCACAGGAAAAAACATTCAGTACTTC | CASSPALTGKNIQYF
once | 11 | TRBJ2-1 | TRBD1 | TRBV7-9 | TGTGCCAGCAGCTTAGGGACAGGGGGGTTCTTC | CASSLGTGGFF
- | 22 | TRBJ2-4 | TRBD2 | TRBV19 | TGTGCCAGTAGTTCCCACCCCGGACTAGCGGGAGGGCCAGGGGTAGCCAAAAACATTCAGTACTTC | CASSSHPGLAGGPGVAKNIQYF
- | 15 | TRBJ1-5 | TRBD1 | TRBV19 | TGTGCCAGCCCCGGACAGGCCAGAGTCTCCCAGCCCCAGCATTTT | CASPGQARVSQPQHF
- | 16 | TRBJ1-3 | - | TRBV21-1 | TGTGCCAGCAGCAATTACTCGGGAGCCTCTGGAAACACCATATATTTT | CASSNYSGASGNTIYF
- | 16 | TRBJ1-5 | - | TRBV7-2 | TGTGCCAGCAGCTTAGAGGAAGGGAGGCCCGGTCAGCCCCAGCATTTT | CASSLEEGRPGQPQHF
- | 16 | TRBJ1-1 | TRBD1 | TRBV6-6 | TGTGCCAGCAGCGAAACAGGGGGCGCGGATCGGACTGAAGCTTTCTTT | CASSETGGADRTEAFF
- | 15 | TRBJ2-7 | - | TRBV7-9 | TGTGCCAGCAGCTCCCGGGACCTCACCCCCAACGAGCAGTACTTC | CASSSRDLTPNEQYF
- | 18 | TRBJ2-7 | TRBD2 | TRBV28 | TGTGCCAGCAGTTTAGTGGGACTAGCGGGAGCTAGAGGCTACGAGCAGTACTTC | CASSLVGLAGARGYEQYF
- | 16 | TRBJ1-4 | - | TRBV28 | TGTGCCAGCAGTTCCACCGGGAGCCCAAGGGTTGAAAAACTGTTTTTT | CASSSTGSPRVEKLFF
once | 17 | TRBJ1-1 | TRBD1 | TRBV7-2 | TGTGCCAGCAGCTCTCGATGGGGGACAGAGGAGAACACTGAAGCTTTCTTT | CASSSRWGTEENTEAFF
- | 13 | TRBJ2-7 | - | TRBV19 | TGTGCCAGTAGTATCGGGCTTTCCTACGAGCAGTACTTC | CASSIGLSYEQYF
- | 13 | TRBJ2-5 | TRBD2 | TRBV6-6 | TGTGCCAGCAGTACCCGGGAGCGGGGGCCCCAGTACTTC | CASSTRERGPQYF
- | 15 | TRBJ1-1 | - | TRBV6-6 | TGTGCCAGCAGTTACTCCGGGGTGAGGAACACTGAAGCTTTCTTT | CASSYSGVRNTEAFF
- | 11 | TRBJ1-4 | - | TRBV7-9 | TGTGCCAGCAGCCCGGACGGAAAACTGTTTTTT | CASSPDGKLFF
- | 17 | TRBJ2-6 | - | TRBV7-2 | TGTGCCAGCAGCTTGAGTGGGGGGCCGGGAGGGGCCAACGTCCTGACTTTC | CASSLSGGPGGANVLTF
- | 13 | TRBJ1-6 | - | TRBV15 | TGTGCCACCAGCACTGAGGGTAATTCACCCCTCCACTTT | CATSTEGNSPLHF
once | 14 | TRBJ2-3 | - | TRBV30 | TGTGCCTGGAGGGAGGGTGCGGGGGCATGGACGCAGTATTTT | CAWREGAGAWTQYF
- | 15 | TRBJ1-5 | - | TRBV10-3 | TGTGCCATCAGTGAGGATGACAGGAGCAATCAGCCCCAGCATTTT | CAISEDDRSNQPQHF
- | 16 | TRBJ1-2 | - | TRBV7-9 | TGTGCCAGCAGCTTATGGGGCAGGGACGATGATTATGGCTACACCTTC | CASSLWGRDDDYGYTF
- | 15 | TRBJ1-5 | TRBD1 | TRBV15 | TGTGCCACCAGCAGATCCGGGACAGGGCATCAGCCCCAGCATTTT | CATSRSGTGHQPQHF
- | 16 | TRBJ1-6 | TRBD1 | TRBV19 | TGTGCCAGTACCTTGGACAGGGGCGCACATAATTCACCCCTCCACTTT | CASTLDRGAHNSPLHF
few | 14 | TRBJ1-1 | - | TRBV6-4 | TGTGCCAGCAGACAGGGAGGAATGAACACTGAAGCTTTCTTT | CASRQGGMNTEAFF
few | 14 | TRBJ2-2 | - | TRBV2 | TGTGCCAGCAGGACCATCACAGGGAAGGGGGAGCTGTTTTTT | CASRTITGKGELFF
- | 17 | TRBJ1-3 | - | TRBV28 | TGTGCCAGCAGTTTATCGGGGGGGACTCGCTCTGGAAACACCATATATTTT | CASSLSGGTRSGNTIYF
medium-sized | 12 | TRBJ2-2 | - | TRBV7-9 | TGTGCCAGCAGCACCTTCACCGGGGAGCTGTTTTTT | CASSTFTGELFF
- | 14 | TRBJ2-7 | - | TRBV6-4 | TGTGCCAGCAGTAGCGTCGCAGGGGCCTACGAGCAGTACTTC | CASSSVAGAYEQYF
- | 14 | TRBJ2-1 | - | TRBV6-4 | TGTGCCAGCAGTGAGAGGGACTCCTACAATGAGCAGTTCTTC | CASSERDSYNEQFF
- | 14 | TRBJ2-1 | - | TRBV5-4 | TGTGCCAGCAGCGCTCCAGGCAGATACAATGAGCAGTTCTTC | CASSAPGRYNEQFF
once | 14 | TRBJ1-6 | TRBD1 | TRBV30 | TGTGCCTGGAGTGGGGGACAGAATAATTCACCCCTCCACTTT | CAWSGGQNNSPLHF
- | 17 | TRBJ1-5 | - | TRBV21-1 | TGTGCCAGCAGCAAGGTCCAGGGGAAAGCGAGCAATCAGCCCCAGCATTTT | CASSKVQGKASNQPQHF
- | 14 | TRBJ2-7 | - | TRBV4-1 | TGCGCCAGCAGCCAAGAGGGCACATCCTACGAGCAGTACTTC | CASSQEGTSYEQYF
- | 18 | TRBJ2-1 | - | TRBV6-1 | TGTGCCAGCAGTGGGTCCCCTTTAGCGTATAGCTCCTACAATGAGCAGTTCTTC | CASSGSPLAYSSYNEQFF
- | 14 | TRBJ2-5 | TRBD1 | TRBV5-1 | TGCGCCAGCAGCTGGGGACAGCCCCAGGAGACCCAGTACTTC | CASSWGQPQETQYF
- | 15 | TRBJ1-2 | TRBD1 | TRBV28 | TGTGCCAGCAGTTTGTTCCCCCAGGGGGTCTATGGCTACACCTTC | CASSLFPQGVYGYTF
- | 13 | TRBJ1-5 | - | TRBV28 | TGTGCCAGCAGCAGGTATAGCAATCAGCCCCAGCATTTT | CASSRYSNQPQHF
- | 15 | TRBJ1-4 | - | TRBV9 | TGTGCCAGCAGCGTAGATGGGGTAACTAATGAAAAACTGTTTTTT | CASSVDGVTNEKLFF
- | 17 | TRBJ2-3 | TRBD2 | TRBV5-1 | TGCGCCAGCAGCCTTGGGACTAGCGGGGGAAGCACAGATACGCAGTATTTT | CASSLGTSGGSTDTQYF
- | 14 | TRBJ1-2 | - | TRBV18 | TGTGCCAGCTCACCAGGGGGAGCTAACTATGGCTACACCTTC | CASSPGGANYGYTF
- | 14 | TRBJ2-1 | - | TRBV5-1 | TGCGCCAGCAGCTTGGCCGGAGAGTACAATGAGCAGTTCTTC | CASSLAGEYNEQFF
- | 14 | TRBJ1-2 | - | TRBV6-5 | TGTGCCAGCAGTTACATGGGGGGCGGGTTTGGCTACACCTTC | CASSYMGGGFGYTF
once | 13 | TRBJ2-1 | - | TRBV29-1 | TGCAGCGTTGCTTCGGGCTGGGTAGGTGAGCAGTTCTTC | CSVASGWVGEQFF